These 25 T cell receptor beta chains share one sample of origin, sequenced in a study of blood T cell repertoires in COVID-19. Profiling relied on immunoSEQ multiplex PCR, and the TCRdb table lists in-frame clones only, not all of them. The repertoire holds under 450,000 clones, with 87% as singletons. The sample taken for sequencing was PBMCs or T cells enriched from blood (not recorded which). The source is a woman in her 30s who had recovered from COVID-19.

This clone was detected once. V and J are TRBV5-8 and TRBJ2-2; 7 bases agree with TRBD1. Germline loops: CDR1 SGHTS, CDR2 YDEGEE. There are 15 residues in the CDR3. V dropped 3 bases and J dropped 0; count of bases not matched to a gene: 2. CDR3 region: CASSYRGPNTGELFF. For the CDR3, the DNA is TGTGCCAGCAGCTACAGGGGTCCGAACACCGGGGAGCTGTTTTTT. Together with reference TRBV5-8 and TRBJ2-2, the CDR3 gives the full variable domain: EAGVTQSPTHLIKTRGQQATLRCSPISGHTSVYWYQQALGLGLQFLLWYDEGEERNRGNFPPRFSGRQFPNYSSELNVNALELEDSALYLCASSYRGPNTGELFFGEGSRLTVL.

The chain recombines TRBV16 with TRBJ2-7, with 8 positions matching TRBD1. The CDR3 is made up of 14 amino acids. With 4 bases clipped from V and 5 bases from J, the junction kept 7 bases outside the gene matches. CDR1 and CDR2 (germline): KGHSY, FQNENV. In nucleotides, the CDR3 is TGTGCCAGCAGCCGACAGGACAGGGTCCACGAGCAGTACTTC. This translates into CASSRQDRVHEQYF.

This chain connects TRBV13 to TRBJ2-7; D remains ambiguous. The germline V gene has CDR1 PRHDT and CDR2 FYEKMQ (reference sequence). V gave up 4 bases and J gave up 2 bases, with 12 bases separating them. The CDR3 runs to 14 residues. The CDR3 coding sequence is TGTGCCAGCAGCTCCCAAGACACAGCCTACGAGCAGTACTTC. Protein sequence: CASSSQDTAYEQYF.

This clone was counted only a few times. V and J are TRBV11-2 and TRBJ2-2; D unclear. This CDR3 is built from 12 residues. V lost 5 bases and J 7 bases, leaving 8 bases between the germline ends. Looked up from germline, CDR1 is SGHAT and CDR2 is FQNNGV. CDR3 in amino acids: CASSLASGELFF. CDR3 nucleotides: TGTGCCAGCAGCCTCGCTAGCGGGGAGCTGTTTTTT.

The chain uses TRBV7-9 and TRBJ1-2; D is unclear. This CDR3 has 12 residues. Germline loops: CDR1 SEHNR, CDR2 FQNEAQ (reference sequence). The ends were cut back, 8 bases at V and 5 bases at J, with 12 bases in the middle. DNA for the CDR3: TGTGCCAGCCGAGCCGAAATTTATGGCTACACCTTC. Encoded protein: CASRAEIYGYTF.

The J gene is TRBJ1-5, the V gene TRBV28, with D tentatively TRBD1 (5 bases). CDR1 and CDR2 from the germline V gene are MDHEN and SYDVKM. The V end lost 7 bases, the J end lost 6 bases, and 19 bases lay between the germline ends. This CDR3 is 15 amino acids long. The CDR3 DNA reads TGTGCCAGCAACAGAAATACAGGATTCGTTCAGCCCCAGCATTTT. Translating it yields CASNRNTGFVQPQHF.

This chain connects TRBV6-5 to TRBJ2-2, with a possible D match to TRBD2 (6 bases). Germline V gene data show CDR1 as MNHEY and CDR2 as SVGAGI. There are 14 residues in the CDR3. V lost 0 bases and J lost 6, with 8 bases in between. The CDR3 sequence is CASSYSRRAGELFF. The CDR3 nucleotides read TGTGCCAGCAGTTACTCGAGGAGGGCCGGGGAGCTGTTTTTT.

Here the CDR3 reads CASGERSYNEQFF. CDR3 in DNA: TGTGCCTCCGGGGAGAGGAGCTACAATGAGCAGTTCTTC. The rearrangement joins TRBV15 to TRBJ2-1; D may be TRBD2 (5 bases). The CDR3 is 13 amino acids. The ends were cut back, 11 bases at V and 3 bases at J, with 14 bases in the middle. Germline lookup yields CDR1 LNHNV and CDR2 YYDKDF (reference sequence).

This clone appeared a few times. CDR3 in amino acids: CASSVTGTGDGYTF. The DNA of the CDR3 is TGTGCCAGCAGCGTCACCGGGACAGGGGATGGCTACACCTTC. The J gene is TRBJ1-2, the V gene TRBV5-5, with 10 bases matching TRBD1. Trimming at V came to 4 bases and at J to 6 bases, leaving 6 bases not matched to a gene. CDR3 length: 14 residues. Germline V gives CDR1 SGHKS, CDR2 YYEKEE (reference sequence). Looking up the rest from reference TRBV5-5 and TRBJ1-2 gives the full variable domain: DAGVTQSPTHLIKTRGQQVTLRCSPISGHKSVSWYQQVLGQGPQFIFQYYEKEERGRGNFPDRFSARQFPNYSSELNVNALLLGDSALYLCASSVTGTGDGYTFGSGTRLTVV.

V usage is TRBV7-3 and J usage is TRBJ2-1, with TRBD1 as a possible D gene (6 bases). The CDR3 has 13 amino acids. V was trimmed by 5 bases and J by 5 bases, leaving 10 bases between them. Germline V CDR1 and CDR2: SGHTA, FQGTGA. The CDR3 loop is CASSLDSNNEQFF. In DNA, the CDR3 is TGTGCCAGCAGCCTGGACAGTAACAATGAGCAGTTCTTC.

The chain carries TRBV5-1 and TRBJ1-1; TRBD1 agrees at 12 bases. Germline V gives CDR1 SGHRS, CDR2 YFSETQ. With V trimmed by 2 bases and J by 5 bases, 10 bases remained unmatched. This CDR3 is built from 17 residues. The CDR3 bases are TGCGCCAGCAGCTTTAGGGGACAGGGGGCAATGAGGACTGAAGCTTTCTTT. Translating gives CASSFRGQGAMRTEAFF.

V is TRBV5-8 and J is TRBJ2-7, with D hard to call. Germline V gene sequence: CDR1 SGHTS, CDR2 YDEGEE. This CDR3 is built from 15 residues. The V gene lost 1 base and the J gene lost 0 bases, with 11 bases spanning the gap. CDR3: CASSLLQDISYEQYF. The DNA for the CDR3 is TGTGCCAGCAGCTTGTTGCAGGATATCTCCTACGAGCAGTACTTC.

This sequence joins TRBV28 and TRBJ1-1; D possibly corresponds to TRBD1 (5 bases). This CDR3 has 19 residues. Germline V gene sequence: CDR1 MDHEN, CDR2 SYDVKM. V lost 6 bases and J lost 5, with 31 bases in between. The CDR3 DNA reads TGTGCCAGCAGCCTAAGGTGGACCGGGACCTTATATGGGGGGACTGAAGCTTTCTTT. It yields the protein CASSLRWTGTLYGGTEAFF. Variable domain in full (rest from reference TRBV28 and TRBJ1-1): DVKVTQSSRYLVKRTGEKVFLECVQDMDHENMFWYRQDPGLGLRLIYFSYDVKMKEKGDIPEGYSVSREKKERFSLILESASTNQTSMYLCASSLRWTGTLYGGTEAFFGQGTRLTVV.

This rearrangement joins TRBV2 to TRBJ1-3, with D hard to call. Germline V CDR1 and CDR2: SNHLY, FYNNEI. Trimming shortened V by 9 bases and J by 0 bases, and 12 bases separated the two germline ends. This CDR3 contains 14 residues. The CDR3: CARSVGDSGNTIYF. The CDR3 bases are TGTGCCAGATCAGTCGGAGACTCTGGAAACACCATATATTTT. Full variable domain (missing parts from reference TRBV2 and TRBJ1-3): EPEVTQTPSHQVTQMGQEVILRCVPISNHLYFYWYRQILGQKVEFLVSFYNNEISEKSEIFDDQFSVERPDGSNFTLKIRSTKLEDSAMYFCARSVGDSGNTIYFGEGSWLTVV.

This sequence joins TRBV4-1 and TRBJ1-4, with TRBD1 matching over 7 bases. The J segment lost 0 bases and the V segment lost 1 base, leaving 5 bases of the junction unmatched. Per the germline V gene, CDR1 is MGHRA and CDR2 is YSYEKL. This CDR3 is built from 17 residues. CDR3 nucleotides: TGCGCCAGCAGCCAAGCAATTCAGGGGGCAACTAATGAAAAACTGTTTTTT. It codes for CASSQAIQGATNEKLFF.

The chain carries TRBV9 and TRBJ1-4; TRBD1 might be the D (6 bases). This CDR3 has 15 residues. Germline-derived CDR1 and CDR2 are SGDLS and YYNGEE. The V gene lost 0 bases and the J gene lost 5 bases, with 11 bases spanning the gap. The CDR3 nucleotides read TGTGCCAGCAGCGTAGCTTGGACAGCGAATGAAAAACTGTTTTTT. Protein sequence: CASSVAWTANEKLFF.

The V gene is TRBV19, the J gene TRBJ2-5; maybe TRBD2 (5 bases). V lost 5 bases to trimming and J lost 2 bases, with 12 bases between them. This CDR3 contains 14 residues. Germline V gives CDR1 LNHDA, CDR2 SQIVND (reference sequence). The chain's CDR3 is CASSRVEGQETQYF. CDR3 DNA sequence: TGTGCCAGTAGTCGTGTTGAGGGACAAGAGACCCAGTACTTC.

This clone was seen just once. The chain recombines TRBV2 with TRBJ1-2; TRBD1 is a possible D gene (5 bases). The germline CDR1 and CDR2 sequences are SNHLY and FYNNEI. The V end lost 10 bases, the J end lost 4 bases, and 19 bases lay between the germline ends. The CDR3 sequence is 14 residues long. The DNA of the CDR3 is TGTGCCAACCCTGGGGGGGGGACCCTCTATGGCTACACCTTC. Translated, it gives CANPGGGTLYGYTF.

The chain employs TRBV19 and TRBJ2-5, with D perhaps matching TRBD1 (7 bases). Per the germline V gene, CDR1 is LNHDA and CDR2 is SQIVND (reference sequence). This CDR3 has 14 amino acids. Trimming removed 10 bases from V and 7 bases from J, with 22 bases in between. As DNA, the CDR3 is TGTGCCACTTCTGACAGGGAGGCTCTAGGGACCCAGTACTTC. Amino acid sequence: CATSDREALGTQYF. Based on the CDR3 plus reference TRBV19 and TRBJ2-5, the full variable domain is DGGITQSPKYLFRKEGQNVTLSCEQNLNHDAMYWYRQDPGQGLRLIYYSQIVNDFQKGDIAEGYSVSREKKESFPLTVTSAQKNPTAFYLCATSDREALGTQYFGPGTRLLVL.

The J gene is TRBJ2-1, the V gene TRBV12-3 or TRBV12-4; TRBD2 is a possible D gene (5 bases). The CDR3 runs to 13 residues. V lost 8 bases, J lost 11 bases, and 19 bases lay in between. CDR3 loop: CASLSQPRGQQFF. The DNA for the CDR3 is TGTGCCAGCCTTAGCCAGCCCCGGGGTCAGCAGTTCTTC.

This rearrangement joins TRBV7-9 to TRBJ1-1; D is undetermined. Trimming took off 5 bases at V and 0 bases at J, with 19 bases between the two ends. The CDR3 loop spans 17 amino acids. Germline CDR1 SEHNR, CDR2 FQNEAQ (reference sequence). CDR3 residues: CASSPRLLGGLNTEAFF. The DNA of the CDR3 is TGTGCCAGCAGCCCCCGGTTGTTGGGAGGACTGAACACTGAAGCTTTCTTT. The full variable domain, its missing parts supplied by reference TRBV7-9 and TRBJ1-1, is DTGVSQNPRHKITKRGQNVTFRCDPISEHNRLYWYRQTLGQGPEFLTYFQNEAQLEKSRLLSDRFSAERPKGSFSTLEIQRTEQGDSAMYLCASSPRLLGGLNTEAFFGQGTRLTVV.

The chain links TRBV12-3 or TRBV12-4 to TRBJ2-3; 7 bases fit TRBD2. The junction had 5 bases not matched to a gene; V was cut back by 5 bases and J by 9 bases. This CDR3 is 12 amino acids long. CDR3 protein: CASSPQRGTQYF. The CDR3 bases are TGTGCCAGCAGTCCCCAGCGGGGAACGCAGTATTTT.

This chain joins TRBV10-3 and TRBJ1-5; maybe TRBD1 (6 bases). Germline values: CDR1 ENHRY, CDR2 SYGVKD. This CDR3 has 17 residues. V lost 0 bases, J lost 3 bases, and 15 bases lay in between. The CDR3: CAISESMGADLNQPQHF. Here the CDR3 DNA reads TGTGCCATCAGTGAGTCGATGGGGGCGGACCTCAATCAGCCCCAGCATTTT.

This clone was counted once. The chain joins TRBV12-5 to TRBJ1-1; D is ambiguous. CDR3 length: 13 residues. With 0 bases removed from V and 5 bases from J, the gap between germline ends came to 7 bases. From germline, CDR1 is LGHNT and CDR2 FRNRAP. As DNA, the CDR3 is TGTGCTAGTGGTTTGGTACTTCGAACTGAAGCTTTCTTT. Its protein product is CASGLVLRTEAFF.

The chain employs TRBV9 and TRBJ2-3; 7 positions match TRBD2. The CDR3 contains 16 residues. Per the germline V gene, CDR1 is SGDLS and CDR2 is YYNGEE. The junction had 9 bases not matched to a gene; V was cut back by 4 bases and J by 1 base. The CDR3: CASSPRGGRGTDTQYF. The CDR3 DNA reads as TGTGCCAGCAGCCCCCGGGGAGGGAGGGGCACAGATACGCAGTATTTT.